This is a list of T cell receptor beta chains from one sample in a study of PD-1 blockade in classical Hodgkin lymphoma. TCRdb keeps only in-frame clones here, not all; method: immunoSEQ multiplex PCR. The table has about 110,000 clones, 80% to 90% seen once. This material consisted of peripheral blood mononuclear cells (PBMCs), taken before the second cycle of nivolumab. The source of these receptors is a human donor with classical Hodgkin lymphoma. Both conserved end residues are part of each CDR3. A D gene is named only where the DNA matches it firmly. Size is omitted from some rows. Given values are once, few, many or a class for expanded clones.

d_call	clone_size	cdr3_length	v_call	j_call	cdr3_nt	cdr3_aa
.	.	14	TRBV10-3	TRBJ1-3	TGTGCCATCAGTGATCAGGGTGCGGGAAACACCATATATTTT	CAISDQGAGNTIYF
.	.	14	TRBV28	TRBJ2-2	TGTGCCAGCACCCCGGGCAGGGGCACCGGGGAGCTGTTTTTT	CASTPGRGTGELFF
TRBD2	few	12	TRBV28	TRBJ2-7	TGTGCCAGCAAGGGACTAGCCTACGAGCAGTACTTC	CASKGLAYEQYF
TRBD1	.	13	TRBV5-1	TRBJ2-7	TGCGCCAGCAGCTTTACAGGGGCCTACGAGCAGTACTTC	CASSFTGAYEQYF
.	.	17	TRBV27	TRBJ1-6	TGTGCCAGCAGTCAATGGTCAGGTTACTCTAGGGATTCACCCCTCCACTTT	CASSQWSGYSRDSPLHF
.	.	15	TRBV21-1	TRBJ2-3	TGTGCCAGCAGCAAAGTTGGGCAGAGAACAGATACGCAGTATTTT	CASSKVGQRTDTQYF
.	.	12	TRBV29-1	TRBJ1-2	TGCAGCGTTGTACGGGGGGTAGGTGGCTACACCTTC	CSVVRGVGGYTF
.	.	12	TRBV18	TRBJ1-5	TGTGCCAGCTCACCACTAGGGCAGCCCCAGCATTTT	CASSPLGQPQHF
TRBD1	.	17	TRBV5-6	TRBJ1-1	TGTGCCAGCAGCTTCTCCCCTTGGAGGGGGCAGGACACTGAAGCTTTCTTT	CASSFSPWRGQDTEAFF
.	.	12	TRBV6-1	TRBJ2-7	TGTGCCAGCGGACAGACCTCCTACGAGCAGTACTTC	CASGQTSYEQYF
TRBD2	.	16	TRBV4-1	TRBJ2-7	TGCGCCAGCAGCCAGGAACCTAGCGGGTACTCCTACGAGCAGTACTTC	CASSQEPSGYSYEQYF